This entry concerns a single TCR beta chain. Relative to the germline gene, one junction end is altered; a read error may explain this. The entry originates in a study of blood T cell repertoires in COVID-19. Sequenced by immunoSEQ multiplex PCR; TCRdb stores in-frame clones only, minus some. The table lists some 210,000 clones, 92% of them singletons. The CDR3 totals 11 residues. CDR1 and CDR2 (germline): LGHNA, YNFKEQ. The clonotype was recovered from a man aged 60 to 69 with COVID-19, enrolled during active disease. The V call is TRBV4-2, the J call TRBJ2-1; 9 nucleotides line up with TRBD2. Material: peripheral blood. CDR3: CASSQGTSPLF. As DNA, the CDR3 is TGTGCCAGCAGCCAGGGGACTAGCCCCCTCTTC.